This TCR beta chain was documented in a study of T cell responses to AZD1222 COVID-19 vaccine. Points from the study as a whole: Within unmutated variant regions lay the reported targets of nearly half of spike-specific TCRs. The donors showed a predominance of white British ancestry and of females, with possible underestimation of clonal diversity. Spike regions recognized by vaccine-associated CD4 TCRs spanned the protein, led by 160-218 and 743-854.

Trimming left V 5 bases short and J 6 bases short, with 7 bases between. This CDR3 has 11 amino acids. CDR1 is SQVTM and CDR2 is ANQGSEA in the germline V gene. Only in-frame clones appear in the TCRdb table, and some are missing; sequencing was by immunoSEQ multiplex PCR. The profile covers under 150,000 clones, with roughly 87% appearing a single time and around 2.5% taken by the ten largest. Whether given at about 4 or about 12 weeks, second doses were pooled. Details on this clone: Antigen: not known.

The rearrangement links TRBV29-1 to TRBJ2-2; D is unclear. The specimen comprised peripheral blood, sampled 28 days after the second AZD1222 dose. This sequence originates from an adult who received the AZD1222 COVID-19 vaccine. This CDR3 is CSVWQPGELFF. Here the CDR3 DNA reads TGCAGCGTTTGGCAGCCCGGGGAGCTGTTTTTT.